These 16 T cell receptor beta chains came from one sample sequenced in a study of regulatory T cells in long-lasting Graves disease. CDR3-region Arm-PCR and iRepertoire HTBI primers produced the TCR beta libraries. TCRdb called the multiplex PCR reads again in MiXCR, with one record for every CDR3 protein. The table lists some 450,000 distinct CDR3 sequences, roughly 15% of them singletons. The time point: newly diagnosed GD, antithyroid drugs for less than 3 months. The TCR library used RNA extracted from PBMCs. A further study also used this sample, focusing on T cells in Graves' hyperthyroidism and ophthalmopathy.

The sample in question was peripheral blood mononuclear cells (PBMCs), obtained at new diagnosis, from a patient treated with antithyroid drugs. These receptors were obtained from a woman between 25 and 40 years old with Graves disease.

V gene TRBV6-1 combines with J gene TRBJ1-5; no reliable D call. The V end lost 3 bases, the J end lost 9 bases, and 12 bases lay between the germline ends. The CDR3 loop spans 13 amino acids. Germline V gene lookup returns CDR1 MNHNS and CDR2 SASEGT. CDR3 residues: CASSDYWGMPQHF. The DNA for the CDR3 is TGTGCCAGCAGTGATTACTGGGGTATGCCCCAGCATTTT.

This clonotype was recorded at least ten times. The chain couples TRBV7-3 to TRBJ2-1, with TRBD2 matching 8 bases. With V trimmed by 1 base and J by 3 bases, 17 bases remained unmatched. This CDR3 region has 20 residues. Germline V gene sequence: CDR1 SGHTA, CDR2 FQGTGA. The CDR3 DNA sequence: TGTGCCAGCAGCTTAAGGGGGGGGATACTAATAGCGGGAAACTACAATGAGCAGTTCTTC. Its protein product is CASSLRGGILIAGNYNEQFF.

This clonotype was recorded many times. CDR3 DNA sequence: TGCGCCAGCAGCCTGGACAGTTATCATTCACCCCTCCACTTT. Its protein product is CASSLDSYHSPLHF. The chain uses TRBV5-1 and TRBJ1-6; D is possibly TRBD1 (6 bases). This CDR3 has 14 residues. V was shortened by 4 bases and J by 8 bases, with 13 bases between the two germline ends. The germline V gene encodes CDR1 SGHRS and CDR2 YFSETQ.

This clonotype has ten or more counts. This sequence joins TRBV11-2 and TRBJ2-7; 7 nucleotides line up with TRBD1. Germline loops: CDR1 SGHAT, CDR2 FQNNGV. V trimming: 5 bases; J trimming: 4 bases; junction bases outside the gene matches: 8. The CDR3 is 14 residues long. CDR3 in DNA: TGTGCCAGCAGCCGACAGGGTCAGAGTTACGAGCAGTACTTC. It is translated as CASSRQGQSYEQYF.

This clonotype was counted ten times or more. This chain joins TRBV20-1 and TRBJ2-1, with 15 nucleotides matching TRBD2. From germline, CDR1 is DFQATT and CDR2 SNEGSKA (reference sequence). The V gene end was trimmed by 0 bases and the J gene end by 7 bases; junction bases not matched to a gene: 4. CDR3 length: 16 residues. CDR3 sequence reads: CSAREKGTSGRNEQFF. In nucleotides, the CDR3 is TGCAGTGCTAGAGAGAAGGGGACTAGCGGGAGGAATGAGCAGTTCTTC.

This clonotype was found a few times. The V gene is TRBV9, the J gene TRBJ2-6, with TRBD2 matching 12 bases. This CDR3 region has 18 residues. Germline CDR1 reads SGDLS; CDR2 reads YYNGEE. Trimming cost V 4 bases and J 4 bases; bases outside gene matches: 9. The CDR3 DNA sequence: TGTGCCAGCAGCCTACGACTAGCGGGAGCTATGGGGGCCAACGTCCTGACTTTC. This encodes CASSLRLAGAMGANVLTF.

The table lists this clonotype with many counts. The gene calls are TRBV20-1 and TRBJ2-1; the match to TRBD2 covers 7 bases. The CDR3 runs 14 residues. Trimming at V came to 4 bases and at J to 0 bases, leaving 3 bases not matched to a gene. Per the germline V gene, CDR1 is DFQATT and CDR2 is SNEGSKA (reference sequence). The CDR3 here is CSATLAVSYNEQFF. Written as DNA, the CDR3 is TGCAGTGCTACGCTAGCGGTCTCCTACAATGAGCAGTTCTTC.

This clonotype has a count of ten or more. The chain has TRBV18 and TRBJ2-7; D gene ambiguous. The CDR3 is 13 residues long. Germline V gives CDR1 KGHSH, CDR2 LQKENI. V was cut by 5 bases and J by 5 bases, with 13 bases left in between. This CDR3 reads CASSEVGKHEQYF. The CDR3 DNA follows: TGTGCCAGCTCAGAGGTAGGGAAACACGAGCAGTACTTC. Based on the CDR3 plus reference TRBV18 and TRBJ2-7, the full variable domain is NAGVMQNPRHLVRRRGQEARLRCSPMKGHSHVYWYRQLPEEGLKFMVYLQKENIIDESGMPKERFSAEFPKEGPSILRIQQVVRGDSAAYFCASSEVGKHEQYFGPGTRLTVT.

This clonotype was counted many times. This chain links TRBV20-1 with TRBJ1-1; 7 bases map to TRBD1. CDR3 length equals 12 residues. CDR1 is DFQATT, CDR2 SNEGSKA, per germline (reference sequence). With V trimmed by 5 bases and J by 7 bases, 7 bases remained unmatched. CDR3 sequence (DNA): TGCAGTGCTCTCCGGGACAGTCGTGAAGCTTTCTTT. Protein product: CSALRDSREAFF.

This clonotype was observed a handful of times. The rearrangement joins TRBV4-1 to TRBJ2-2, with unresolved D. The CDR3 extends over 17 amino acids. Germline V gene lookup returns CDR1 MGHRA and CDR2 YSYEKL. Trimming cost V 1 base and J 0 bases, with 12 bases left between them. CDR3 region: CASSQGSIQPNTGELFF. Written as DNA, the CDR3 is TGCGCCAGCAGCCAAGGATCGATACAGCCGAACACCGGGGAGCTGTTTTTT.

Concerning this clonotype: Possible read error: a much larger clone is one base away. The chain uses TRBV7-2 and TRBJ2-3; 11 bases are a match to TRBD2. CDR3 size: 19 residues. Germline values: CDR1 SGHTA, CDR2 FQGNSA. CDR3: CASSVPVAGGLLPTDTRYF. The CDR3 DNA reads TGTGCCAGCAGCGTACCGGTAGCGGGAGGGTTGCTCCCCACAGATACGCGGTATTTT.

This clonotype was found many times. The chain recombines TRBV28 with TRBJ1-1; TRBD1 is a possible D gene (6 bases). CDR1 and CDR2 (germline): MDHEN, SYDVKM. This CDR3 is 14 amino acids long. The V gene lost 6 bases and the J gene lost 2 bases, with 13 bases spanning the gap. The CDR3 region is CASSKGGSNTEAFF. For the CDR3, the DNA is TGTGCCAGCAGCAAAGGGGGGTCAAACACTGAAGCTTTCTTT.

The chain combines TRBV19 with TRBJ2-1; 8 nucleotides agree with TRBD2. Germline CDR1 is LNHDA and CDR2 is SQIVND (reference sequence). The V gene end was trimmed by 7 bases and the J gene end by 10 bases; junction bases not matched to a gene: 15. The CDR3 contains 15 residues. CDR3 in amino acids: CASKRSREGHGEQFF. In nucleotides, the CDR3 is TGTGCCAGTAAAAGAAGCCGGGAGGGCCATGGGGAGCAGTTCTTC.

This clonotype was seen at least ten times. The chain carries TRBV11-2 and TRBJ2-7, with 8 bases identical to TRBD2. The CDR3 consists of 16 residues. The V and J ends lost 4 bases and 6 bases, in that order; junction bases with no gene match: 14. Germline loops: CDR1 SGHAT, CDR2 FQNNGV. In nucleotides, the CDR3 is TGTGCCAGCAGCTCAAGACCCCTATGGCGGGAGGCCGAGCAGTACTTC. Translating gives CASSSRPLWREAEQYF.

This clonotype appeared many times. The rearrangement links TRBV28 to TRBJ1-1, with a tentative D call TRBD1 (6 bases). This CDR3 has 14 residues. CDR1 and CDR2 (germline): MDHEN, SYDVKM. The V end lost 1 base, the J end lost 4 bases, and 10 bases lay between the germline ends. The CDR3 protein is CASSLSGAPTEAFF. DNA for the CDR3: TGTGCCAGCAGTTTATCGGGGGCGCCCACTGAAGCTTTCTTT.

This clonotype was seen many times. The V gene is TRBV28, the J gene TRBJ2-5, with D perhaps TRBD2 (6 bases). This CDR3 has 16 amino acids. Germline assignment: CDR1 MDHEN and CDR2 SYDVKM. V lost 6 bases and J 5 bases, leaving 22 bases between the germline ends. In DNA, the CDR3 is TGTGCCAGCAGCTCCCCCGGGACTCCGAATGGGGAGACCCAGTACTTC. Protein: CASSSPGTPNGETQYF. Looking up the rest from reference TRBV28 and TRBJ2-5 gives the full variable domain: DVKVTQSSRYLVKRTGEKVFLECVQDMDHENMFWYRQDPGLGLRLIYFSYDVKMKEKGDIPEGYSVSREKKERFSLILESASTNQTSMYLCASSSPGTPNGETQYFGPGTRLLVL.